This TCR beta chain comes out of a study of T cell changes during pregnancy in multiple sclerosis. Method: immunoSEQ multiplex PCR; TCRdb's copy keeps in-frame clones and lacks some. Among fewer than 70,000 clones listed, roughly 94% were seen once. V was cut by 4 bases and J by 3 bases, with 8 bases left in between. The germline gives CDR1 SQVTM, CDR2 ANQGSEA. The length of the CDR3 is 12 residues. This clone occurred once. The chain uses TRBV29-1 and TRBJ2-3, with D possibly TRBD2 on 6 matching bases. The origin of this receptor is a female donor with multiple sclerosis, enrolled in a pregnancy study. Sequenced material: CD8+ T cells from peripheral blood mononuclear cells, taken in the third trimester of pregnancy. This CDR3 is CSVVEGTDTQYF. The CDR3 bases are TGCAGCGTTGTGGAGGGGACAGATACGCAGTATTTT.